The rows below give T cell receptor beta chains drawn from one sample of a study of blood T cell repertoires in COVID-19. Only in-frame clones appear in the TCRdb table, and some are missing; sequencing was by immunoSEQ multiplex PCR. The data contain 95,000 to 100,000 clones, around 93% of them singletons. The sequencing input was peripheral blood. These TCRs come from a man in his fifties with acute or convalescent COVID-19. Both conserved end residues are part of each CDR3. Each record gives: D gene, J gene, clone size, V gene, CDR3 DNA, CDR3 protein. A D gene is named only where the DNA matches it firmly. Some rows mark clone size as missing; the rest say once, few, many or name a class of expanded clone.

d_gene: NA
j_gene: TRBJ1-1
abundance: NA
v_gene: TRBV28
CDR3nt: TGTGCCAGCAGTTTCGGGGTTGGCACTGAAGCTTTCTTT
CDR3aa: CASSFGVGTEAFF

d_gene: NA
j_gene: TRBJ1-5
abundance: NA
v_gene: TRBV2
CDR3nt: TGTGCCAGCAGCGTTACAGCAGGGAGCAATCAGCCCCAGCATTTT
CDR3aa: CASSVTAGSNQPQHF

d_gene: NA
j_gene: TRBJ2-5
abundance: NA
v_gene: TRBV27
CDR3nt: TGTGCCAGCAGTTCACTCGGGGGGAAGGGGGGTGTTCGAGAGACCCAGTACTTC
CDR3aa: CASSSLGGKGGVRETQYF

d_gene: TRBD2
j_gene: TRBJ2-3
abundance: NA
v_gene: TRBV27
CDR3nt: TGTGCCAGCAGTTTCCAACTAGCGGGGGCTAGCACAGATACGCAGTATTTT
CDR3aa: CASSFQLAGASTDTQYF

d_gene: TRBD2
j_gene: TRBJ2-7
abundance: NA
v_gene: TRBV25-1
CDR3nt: TGTGCCAGTACGCCACATGGGAGGGGTTACGAGCAGTACTTC
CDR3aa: CASTPHGRGYEQYF

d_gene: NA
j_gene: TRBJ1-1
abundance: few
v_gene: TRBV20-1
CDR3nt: TGCAGTGCTAGTTTGGGGAGCACTGAAGCTTTCTTT
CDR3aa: CSASLGSTEAFF

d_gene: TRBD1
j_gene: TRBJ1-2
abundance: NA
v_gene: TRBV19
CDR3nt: TGTGCCAGTAGTACGGTGGACAGGGGTATCCATAACTATGGCTACACCTTC
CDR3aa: CASSTVDRGIHNYGYTF

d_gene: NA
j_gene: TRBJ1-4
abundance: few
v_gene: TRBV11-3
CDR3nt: TGTGCCAGCAGCACCTCCCGGTTTGCTAATGAAAAACTGTTTTTT
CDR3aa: CASSTSRFANEKLFF

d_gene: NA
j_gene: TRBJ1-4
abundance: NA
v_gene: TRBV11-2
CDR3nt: TGTGCCAGCAGAACCAGGGGCGCAACTAATGAAAAACTGTTTTTT
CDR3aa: CASRTRGATNEKLFF

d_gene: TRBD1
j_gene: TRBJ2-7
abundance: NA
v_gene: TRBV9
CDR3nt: TGTGCCAGCAGCGTCCGCCGGGACAGTATTTCCTACGAGCAGTACTTC
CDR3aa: CASSVRRDSISYEQYF

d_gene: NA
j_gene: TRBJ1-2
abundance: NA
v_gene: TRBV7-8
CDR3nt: TGTGCCAGCAGCTTGGGGCTTGGGGGGATCTATGGCTACACCTTC
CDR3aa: CASSLGLGGIYGYTF

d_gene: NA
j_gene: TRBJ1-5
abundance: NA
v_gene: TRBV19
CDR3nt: TGTGCCAGTAGTGGGTCGGGAGGCAATCAGCCCCAGCATTTT
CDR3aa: CASSGSGGNQPQHF

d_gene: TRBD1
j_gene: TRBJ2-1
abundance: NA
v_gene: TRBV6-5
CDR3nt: TGTGCCAGCAGTTACTCGACAGGGGGAGGCTACAATGAGCAGTTCTTC
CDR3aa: CASSYSTGGGYNEQFF

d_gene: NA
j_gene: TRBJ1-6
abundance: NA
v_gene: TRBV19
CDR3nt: TGTGCCAGTAAGACCCAGCAGGGCCAAAATTCACCCCTCCACTTT
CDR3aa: CASKTQQGQNSPLHF

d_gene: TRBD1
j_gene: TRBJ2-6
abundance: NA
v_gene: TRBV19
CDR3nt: TGTGCCAGCGGGACAGGGGTGAACTCTGGGGCCAACGTCCTGACTTTC
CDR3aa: CASGTGVNSGANVLTF

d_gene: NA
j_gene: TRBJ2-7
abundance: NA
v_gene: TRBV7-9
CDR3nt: TGTGCCAGCAGCTACGGGAACTATCTCTCCTACGAGCAGTACTTC
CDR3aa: CASSYGNYLSYEQYF

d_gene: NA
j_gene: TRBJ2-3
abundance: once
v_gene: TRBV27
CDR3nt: TGTGCCAGCAGTTTTTTGTCGTCATCCAGTACGCAGTATTTT
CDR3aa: CASSFLSSSSTQYF

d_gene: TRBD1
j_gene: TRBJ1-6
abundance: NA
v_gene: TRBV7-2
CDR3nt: TGTGCCAGCAGCCAGGGGGGCTCCTATAATTCACCCCTCCACTTT
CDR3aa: CASSQGGSYNSPLHF

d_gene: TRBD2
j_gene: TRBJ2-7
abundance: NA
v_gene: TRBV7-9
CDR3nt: TGTGCCAGCAGCCCTCTGAGCGGGGGAGGTCACGAGCAGTACTTC
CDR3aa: CASSPLSGGGHEQYF

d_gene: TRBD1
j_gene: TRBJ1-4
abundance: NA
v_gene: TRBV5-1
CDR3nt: TGCGCCAGCAGCTTGACAGGGGGCTATGAAAAACTGTTTTTT
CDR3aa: CASSLTGGYEKLFF

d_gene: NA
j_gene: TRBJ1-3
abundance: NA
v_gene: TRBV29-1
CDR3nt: TGCAGCGTTGAAGAGGGGGGATCTGGAAACACCATATATTTT
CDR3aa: CSVEEGGSGNTIYF

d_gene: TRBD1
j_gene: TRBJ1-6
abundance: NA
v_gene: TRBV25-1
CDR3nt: TGTGCCAGCAGTGATGGACAGGGCGGTAATTCACCCCTCCACTTT
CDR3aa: CASSDGQGGNSPLHF

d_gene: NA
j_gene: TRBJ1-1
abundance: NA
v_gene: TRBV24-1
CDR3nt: TGTGCCACCAGGGGCCCCGGCAGGGGCGGCACTGAAGCTTTCTTT
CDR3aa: CATRGPGRGGTEAFF

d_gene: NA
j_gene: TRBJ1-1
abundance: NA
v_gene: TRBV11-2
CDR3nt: TGTGCCAGCAGCTTAAATCCAGGGTGGGTGACTGAAGCTTTCTTT
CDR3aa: CASSLNPGWVTEAFF

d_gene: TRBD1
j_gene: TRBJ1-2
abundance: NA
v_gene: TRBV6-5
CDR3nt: TGTGCCAGCAGTTACGGGACAGGTTTTTATGGCTACACCTTC
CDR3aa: CASSYGTGFYGYTF

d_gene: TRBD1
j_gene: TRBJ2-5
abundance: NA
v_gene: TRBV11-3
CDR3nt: TGTGCCAGCAGCTATGCGACAGGGAGTCAAGAGACCCAGTACTTC
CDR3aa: CASSYATGSQETQYF